Listed below are T cell receptor beta chains from one sample, sequenced in a study of OX40 agonist ivuxolimab in advanced cancers. Clones were read by immunoSEQ multiplex PCR, and TCRdb kept only the in-frame ones, dropping some. The table records 14,000 or so clones, about 86% of them present only once. Sequencing used CD4+ or CD8+ T cells sorted from blood, obtained in a trial of the OX40 agonist ivuxolimab. The receptor set was obtained from an adult with an advanced solid tumor such as melanoma, head and neck, liver or kidney cancer. CDR3s include the opening cysteine and the closing phenylalanine or tryptophan. A D gene is named only where the DNA matches it firmly. Rows give clone size only sometimes, using once, few, many, or a class for an expanded clone.

.,.,TRBV7-2,TRBJ1-5,CASSLEGSNQPQHF,TGTGCCAGCAGCTTAGAGGGTAGCAATCAGCCCCAGCATTTT
TRBD1,.,TRBV27,TRBJ2-7,CASSDRDRVYEQYF,TGTGCCAGCAGTGACCGGGACAGGGTCTACGAGCAGTACTTC
TRBD1,.,TRBV5-1,TRBJ1-3,CASSPGQFSSGNTIYF,TGCGCCAGCAGCCCGGGACAGTTCAGCTCTGGAAACACCATATATTTT
.,once,TRBV10-3,TRBJ1-5,CATRREESNQPQHF,TGTGCCACCCGACGGGAAGAAAGCAATCAGCCCCAGCATTTT
.,.,TRBV30,TRBJ2-7,CAWSVGTLSPYEQYF,TGTGCCTGGAGTGTTGGGACGTTATCCCCCTACGAGCAGTACTTC
.,.,TRBV7-6,TRBJ2-3,CASSLATDTQYF,TGTGCCAGCAGCTTAGCCACAGATACGCAGTATTTT
.,.,TRBV7-8,TRBJ2-5,CASSLGGGAETQYF,TGTGCCAGCAGCTTAGGAGGGGGGGCGGAGACCCAGTACTTC
TRBD2,.,TRBV7-2,TRBJ2-7,CASSTTSGVSYEQYF,TGTGCCAGCAGCACAACTAGCGGGGTGTCCTACGAGCAGTACTTC
.,.,TRBV6-1,TRBJ2-7,CASSERGGTEFYEQYF,TGTGCCAGCAGTGAACGGGGCGGGACAGAATTTTACGAGCAGTACTTC
.,.,TRBV5-6,TRBJ2-5,CASSRGRSVQETQYF,TGTGCCAGCAGCCGGGGACGATCTGTCCAAGAGACCCAGTACTTC
.,.,TRBV5-8,TRBJ1-1,CASSLSFWSQNTEAFF,TGTGCCAGCAGCTTGAGCTTTTGGAGCCAGAACACTGAAGCTTTCTTT
TRBD1,.,TRBV5-4,TRBJ1-2,CASSFRGQGRNTF,TGTGCCAGCAGCTTCCGCGGACAGGGAAGGAACACCTTC
TRBD1,.,TRBV7-8,TRBJ1-1,CASSFLRDTGTGGRGTEAFF,TGTGCCAGCAGCTTCCTCAGGGATACCGGGACAGGGGGCAGGGGCACTGAAGCTTTCTTT
.,.,TRBV18,TRBJ2-7,CASSLFESLGEQYF,TGTGCCAGCTCACTTTTCGAGAGTCTGGGCGAGCAGTACTTC
.,.,TRBV6-1,TRBJ1-3,CASRRLWGWGNTIYF,TGTGCCAGCAGGAGGTTGTGGGGCTGGGGAAACACCATATATTTT
.,.,TRBV7-9,TRBJ2-3,CASSLAGADTQYF,TGTGCCAGCAGCTTAGCAGGGGCAGATACGCAGTATTTT
.,.,TRBV4-1,TRBJ2-3,CASSPSVRPTQYF,TGCGCCAGCAGCCCGTCGGTACGCCCGACGCAGTATTTT
TRBD2,.,TRBV4-2,TRBJ2-5,CASSQELAGGPATETQYF,TGTGCCAGCAGCCAGGAACTAGCGGGGGGGCCCGCGACAGAGACCCAGTACTTC
.,.,TRBV7-8,TRBJ1-4,CASSLEGATNEKLFF,TGTGCCAGCAGCTTAGAAGGTGCAACTAATGAAAAACTGTTTTTT
.,.,TRBV6-1,TRBJ1-3,CASSGRDITSSGNTIYF,TGTGCCAGCAGTGGTCGGGACATAACTTCCTCTGGAAACACCATATATTTT
.,.,TRBV29-1,TRBJ1-2,CSVDTEDGYTF,TGCAGCGTTGATACTGAAGATGGCTACACCTTC
.,once,TRBV7-2,TRBJ2-5,CASSRGGVKETQYF,TGTGCCAGCAGCCGAGGGGGGGTAAAAGAGACCCAGTACTTC
.,.,TRBV27,TRBJ1-1,CASSIQGGNTEAFF,TGTGCCAGCAGTATACAGGGTGGGAACACTGAAGCTTTCTTT
.,.,TRBV5-1,TRBJ1-2,CASSLSLSRGYTF,TGCGCCAGCAGCTTATCACTGTCCCGTGGCTACACCTTC
TRBD1,.,TRBV19,TRBJ2-7,CASSLPGQGTYEQYF,TGTGCCAGTAGCCTCCCGGGACAGGGGACCTACGAGCAGTACTTC
TRBD1,.,TRBV6-1,TRBJ1-3,CASSEAPGQTGNTIYF,TGTGCCAGCAGTGAAGCGCCGGGACAGACTGGAAACACCATATATTTT
TRBD1,once,TRBV30,TRBJ1-6,CAWNPPGQGNSPLHF,TGTGCCTGGAACCCACCGGGACAGGGGAATTCACCCCTCCACTTT
.,.,TRBV30,TRBJ2-2,CAWSAGRVVSGELFF,TGTGCCTGGAGTGCGGGCAGGGTGGTGTCCGGGGAGCTGTTTTTT
.,.,TRBV7-9,TRBJ1-1,CASSPGDPRDTEAFF,TGTGCCAGCAGCCCCGGCGACCCGCGGGACACTGAAGCTTTCTTT
TRBD1,.,TRBV29-1,TRBJ1-2,CSVREADRRLYGYTF,TGCAGCGTAAGAGAGGCGGACAGGCGGTTATATGGCTACACCTTC
TRBD1,.,TRBV28,TRBJ2-7,CASKDRVSSYEQYF,TGTGCCAGCAAGGACAGGGTAAGCTCCTACGAGCAGTACTTC